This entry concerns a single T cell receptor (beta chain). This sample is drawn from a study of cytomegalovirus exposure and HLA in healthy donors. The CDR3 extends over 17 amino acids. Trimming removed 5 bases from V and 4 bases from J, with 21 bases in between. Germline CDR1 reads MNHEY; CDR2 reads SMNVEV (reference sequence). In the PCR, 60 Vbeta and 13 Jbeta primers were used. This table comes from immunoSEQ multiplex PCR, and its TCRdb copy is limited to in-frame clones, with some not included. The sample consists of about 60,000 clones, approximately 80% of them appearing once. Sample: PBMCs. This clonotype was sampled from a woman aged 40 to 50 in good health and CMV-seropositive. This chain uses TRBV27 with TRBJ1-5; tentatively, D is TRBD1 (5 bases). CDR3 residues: CASSTWGGPKGNQPQHF. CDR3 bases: TGTGCCAGCAGTACCTGGGGAGGGCCCAAGGGGAATCAGCCCCAGCATTTT.